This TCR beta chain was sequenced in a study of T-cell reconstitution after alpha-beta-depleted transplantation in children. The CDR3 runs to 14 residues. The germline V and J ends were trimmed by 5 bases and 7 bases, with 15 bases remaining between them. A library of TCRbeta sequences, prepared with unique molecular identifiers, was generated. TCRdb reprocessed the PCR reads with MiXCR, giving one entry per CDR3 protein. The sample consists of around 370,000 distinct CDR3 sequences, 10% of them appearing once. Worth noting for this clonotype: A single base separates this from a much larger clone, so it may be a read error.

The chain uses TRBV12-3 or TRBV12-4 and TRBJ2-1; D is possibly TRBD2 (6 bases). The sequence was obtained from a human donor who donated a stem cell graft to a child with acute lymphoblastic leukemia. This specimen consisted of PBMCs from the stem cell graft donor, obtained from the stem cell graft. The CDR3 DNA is TGTGCCAGCAGTCCACGCGGGATTCAGAATGAGCAGTTCTTC. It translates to CASSPRGIQNEQFF.